Listed below are T cell receptor beta chains from one sample, sequenced in a study of shared clonotypes between healthy human individuals. Repertoires were generated with immunoSEQ multiplex PCR, while TCRdb's copy carries only in-frame clones and drops some. The table has over 950,000 clones, 70% to 85% seen once. The sample consisted of memory CD4+ T cells from PBMCs. The receptor source for this set is a man aged 18 to 29 in good health. Some clones in this sample may be carry-over from other donors' samples. Both conserved end residues are part of each CDR3. D genes are given only for firm matches. Size is stated for part of the rows, as once, few or many counts, or as a class when the clone is expanded.

TRBD1 | NA | TRBJ1-3 | TRBV4-3 | CASSQGQEGNTIYF | TGCGCCAGCAGCCAGGGACAGGAAGGAAACACCATATATTTT
NA | few | TRBJ2-7 | TRBV28 | CASSRADSYEQYF | TGTGCCAGCAGCCGCGCCGACTCCTACGAGCAGTACTTC
TRBD1 | NA | TRBJ2-5 | TRBV6-1 | CASSETGGRETQYF | TGTGCCAGCAGTGAGACAGGGGGGAGAGAGACCCAGTACTTC
TRBD2 | NA | TRBJ2-1 | TRBV11-3 | CASGFTSGNEQFF | TGTGCCAGCGGCTTTACTAGCGGCAATGAGCAGTTCTTC
TRBD1 | NA | TRBJ1-2 | TRBV28 | CASSLDGWGTAANYGYTF | TGTGCCAGCAGTTTAGACGGGTGGGGGACAGCAGCTAACTATGGCTACACCTTC
TRBD2 | NA | TRBJ2-7 | TRBV28 | CASSPGTSVYEQYF | TGTGCCAGCAGCCCTGGGACTAGCGTCTACGAGCAGTACTTC
TRBD1 | NA | TRBJ1-2 | TRBV28 | CASGGQTYGYTF | TGTGCCAGCGGGGGACAGACCTATGGCTACACCTTC
TRBD1 | NA | TRBJ2-1 | TRBV7-3 | CASSLSRGQGPQFF | TGTGCCAGCAGCTTATCTAGGGGACAGGGACCGCAGTTCTTC
TRBD1 | NA | TRBJ2-7 | TRBV6-5 | CASSPTFTGDEQYF | TGTGCCAGCAGCCCCACCTTTACAGGGGACGAGCAGTACTTC
NA | NA | TRBJ2-1 | TRBV2 | CASAAGFGEQFF | TGTGCCAGTGCCGCCGGATTTGGGGAACAGTTCTTC
NA | NA | TRBJ1-5 | TRBV29-1 | CSVLTSSNQPQHF | TGCAGCGTGCTCACCTCTAGCAATCAGCCCCAGCATTTT
NA | NA | TRBJ1-1 | TRBV7-2 | CASSDDRDTLEAFF | TGTGCCAGCAGCGACGACCGGGACACCCTAGAAGCTTTCTTT
NA | NA | TRBJ2-1 | TRBV5-8 | CASSFYGGGNEQFF | TGTGCCAGCAGCTTTTACGGGGGAGGAAATGAGCAGTTCTTC
TRBD2 | NA | TRBJ2-7 | TRBV5-4 | CASSFGGPGLAGYEQYF | TGTGCCAGCAGCTTTGGGGGACCGGGACTAGCTGGGTACGAGCAGTACTTC
NA | NA | TRBJ1-1 | TRBV2 | CASSEAAVNTEAFF | TGTGCCAGCAGTGAAGCGGCAGTGAACACTGAAGCTTTCTTT
NA | NA | TRBJ1-2 | TRBV5-1 | CASAGGDPTVFNYGYTF | TGCGCCAGCGCTGGGGGGGATCCGACAGTCTTCAACTATGGCTACACCTTC
TRBD1 | few | TRBJ2-1 | TRBV27 | CASSLGWQGVRNEQFF | TGTGCCAGCAGTTTAGGGTGGCAGGGGGTTCGGAATGAGCAGTTCTTC
NA | NA | TRBJ1-2 | TRBV2 | CASILQAVTNYGYTF | TGTGCCAGTATTCTACAGGCCGTAACTAACTATGGCTACACCTTC
TRBD2 | NA | TRBJ2-2 | TRBV28 | CASSFRLAGGGELFF | TGTGCCAGCAGTTTTCGGCTAGCGGGAGGCGGGGAGCTGTTTTTT
TRBD2 | once | TRBJ2-1 | TRBV4-2 | CASSRLTSRSVNEQFF | TGTGCCAGCAGCCGATTGACTAGCCGGAGCGTAAATGAGCAGTTCTTC
TRBD1 | NA | TRBJ2-6 | TRBV27 | CASSFLRQGALSGANVLTF | TGTGCCAGCAGTTTTCTGCGACAGGGGGCGCTTTCTGGGGCCAACGTCCTGACTTTC
TRBD1 | once | TRBJ2-7 | TRBV29-1 | CSVVDRESYEQYF | TGCAGCGTTGTTGACAGGGAGTCATACGAGCAGTACTTC
NA | NA | TRBJ1-1 | TRBV11-1 | CASSLGARGNTEAFF | TGTGCCAGCAGCTTAGGGGCTAGGGGCAACACTGAAGCTTTCTTT
NA | NA | TRBJ2-3 | TRBV29-1 | CSVVYLGKDTQYF | TGCAGCGTTGTATACCTGGGGAAAGATACGCAGTATTTT
NA | many | TRBJ1-1 | TRBV7-2 | CASSFRMNTEAFF | TGTGCCAGCAGCTTCAGGATGAACACTGAAGCTTTCTTT
NA | once | TRBJ2-7 | TRBV29-1 | CSARQATYEQYF | TGCAGCGCCCGACAGGCGACCTACGAGCAGTACTTC
TRBD1 | NA | TRBJ2-3 | TRBV7-2 | CASSLGTARRQYF | TGTGCCAGTAGCTTAGGGACAGCACGGAGGCAGTATTTT
TRBD1 | NA | TRBJ2-7 | TRBV2 | CASSEQGASYEQYF | TGTGCCAGCAGCGAACAGGGGGCCTCCTACGAGCAGTACTTC
NA | many | TRBJ2-7 | TRBV7-2 | CASSLSVRSIHEQYF | TGTGCCAGCAGCTTAAGCGTCCGCAGTATCCACGAGCAGTACTTC
TRBD1 | NA | TRBJ1-2 | TRBV6-1 | CATTGGRGGYTF | TGTGCCACCACAGGGGGGCGCGGTGGCTACACCTTC
TRBD2 | once | TRBJ2-7 | TRBV19 | CASSKVASGRAYEQYF | TGTGCCAGTTCAAAGGTGGCTAGCGGGAGGGCCTACGAGCAGTACTTC
TRBD2 | NA | TRBJ2-1 | TRBV5-1 | CASSLVASGTYNEQFF | TGCGCCAGCAGCTTGGTGGCTAGCGGGACCTACAATGAGCAGTTCTTC
NA | NA | TRBJ1-4 | TRBV21-1 | CASSGARSVLGEKLFF | TGTGCCAGCAGCGGGGCACGGTCTGTACTCGGTGAAAAACTGTTTTTT
TRBD2 | NA | TRBJ2-7 | TRBV5-1 | CASSWTSGAYEQYF | TGCGCCAGCAGCTGGACTAGCGGGGCCTACGAGCAGTACTTC
NA | few | TRBJ2-3 | TRBV5-6 | CASSLAKSTDTQYF | TGTGCCAGCAGCTTGGCCAAGTCCACAGATACGCAGTATTTT
TRBD2 | NA | TRBJ2-5 | TRBV19 | CASSLAGAPQETQYF | TGTGCCAGTTCGCTAGCGGGAGCCCCCCAAGAGACCCAGTACTTC
NA | NA | TRBJ2-7 | TRBV7-2 | CASTTGGSPVYEQYF | TGTGCCAGCACCACCGGGGGCTCCCCCGTTTACGAGCAGTACTTC
NA | few | TRBJ1-5 | TRBV27 | CASSAGYSNQPQHF | TGTGCCAGCAGTGCAGGTTATAGCAATCAGCCCCAGCATTTT
NA | few | TRBJ1-2 | TRBV28 | CASSLSDRVLYGYTF | TGTGCCAGCAGTTTATCTGACCGGGTCCTTTATGGCTACACCTTC
NA | NA | TRBJ2-7 | TRBV7-3 | CASSAGSSYEQYF | TGTGCCAGCAGCGCGGGGTCCTCCTACGAGCAGTACTTC
TRBD1 | NA | TRBJ1-2 | TRBV5-1 | CASSQGQGSGYTF | TGCGCCAGCAGCCAGGGACAGGGTTCCGGCTACACCTTC
NA | NA | TRBJ1-6 | TRBV6-5 | CASSRTRNSPLHF | TGTGCCAGCAGCCGGACCCGAAATTCACCCCTCCACTTT
NA | NA | TRBJ2-2 | TRBV2 | CASRSGAGELFF | TGTGCCAGCAGGTCAGGGGCCGGGGAGCTGTTTTTT
TRBD2 | NA | TRBJ2-3 | TRBV9 | CASSPRASGPDTQYF | TGTGCCAGCAGCCCGCGGGCTAGCGGACCAGATACGCAGTATTTT